This paragraph reports one T cell receptor (beta chain). Its antigen is not known. Then a second PCR, running roughly 6 to 11 cycles, was carried out with a sample-barcoded 5' primer and a J-beta primer mix. Each of the samples gave a minimum of 2.5 million paired-end reads that contained CDR3. In TCRdb, the 5' RACE reads were re-called with MiXCR into one record per CDR3 protein. The top ten hold around 32% of the sample, which has about 680,000 distinct CDR3 sequences, roughly 50% seen once. The data stem from a study of blood T cells in healthy people across ages. The study, taken as a whole, reports: Older individuals had lower TCR beta diversity per million T cells (the decline was roughly linear). There was no known CMV status for donors, so expanded clonotype changes were possibly confounded.

This clonotype was sampled from a woman aged 55 to 70 in good health. Material for sequencing was blood.

CDR3 region: CASSVSPTSQETQYF. The CDR3 coding sequence is TGTGCCAGCAGCGTTTCCCCTACTAGCCAAGAGACCCAGTACTTC. V usage is TRBV9 and J usage is TRBJ2-5; perhaps TRBD2 as D (5 bases). Trimming stripped 2 bases from V and 1 base from J, with 12 bases between. The CDR3 sequence is 15 residues long. Germline CDR1 reads SGDLS; CDR2 reads YYNGEE.